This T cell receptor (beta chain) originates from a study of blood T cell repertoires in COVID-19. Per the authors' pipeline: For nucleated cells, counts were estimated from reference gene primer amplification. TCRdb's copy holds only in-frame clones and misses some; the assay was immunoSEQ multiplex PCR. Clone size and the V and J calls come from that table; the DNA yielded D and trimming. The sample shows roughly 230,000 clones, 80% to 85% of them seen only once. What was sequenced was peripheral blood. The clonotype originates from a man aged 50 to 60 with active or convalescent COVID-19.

The CDR3 here is CASSTGQGNSPLHF. The CDR3 nucleotides read TGTGCCAGCAGTACCGGACAGGGTAATTCACCCCTCCACTTT. The chain has TRBV2 and TRBJ1-6, with 8 bases aligning to TRBD1. CDR1 and CDR2 from the germline V gene are SNHLY and FYNNEI. The V gene end was trimmed by 5 bases and the J gene end by 6 bases; junction bases not matched to a gene: 3. This CDR3 spans 14 amino acids.